This T cell receptor (beta chain) was documented in a study of T cells after yellow fever vaccination. A single record per CDR3 protein comes from TCRdb applying MiXCR to the 5' RACE reads. This sample has 250,000 to 300,000 distinct CDR3 sequences, with under 9% found just once. This CDR3 region has 14 residues. Trimming shortened V by 0 bases and J by 3 bases, and 6 bases separated the two germline ends. CDR1 is SGHRS, CDR2 YFSETQ, per germline. This clonotype was observed a handful of times. The TCR originated in a man younger than 35 who received the YFV17D yellow fever vaccine. Specimen: CD4+ T cells sorted from PBMCs, collected 5 days after the yellow fever booster vaccination. The gene calls are TRBV5-1 and TRBJ2-2, with D unresolved. The chain's CDR3 is CASSLDSHTGELFF. CDR3 DNA sequence: TGCGCCAGCAGCTTGGACTCTCACACCGGGGAGCTGTTTTTT. Drawing the rest from reference TRBV5-1 and TRBJ2-2, the complete variable domain is KAGVTQTPRYLIKTRGQQVTLSCSPISGHRSVSWYQQTPGQGLQFLFEYFSETQRNKGNFPGRFSGRQFSNSRSEMNVSTLELGDSALYLCASSLDSHTGELFFGEGSRLTVL.